This T cell receptor (beta chain) was sequenced during a study of T cells in localized non-small cell lung cancer. Study-wide points: Elevated circulating T cell density in blood was associated with longer overall survival. Of the tissues analyzed, uninvolved adjacent lung showed maximal T cell clonality, greater than tumor. Only one tumor region went through sequencing, so heterogeneity may still be there. Adjacent lung had a median about 60 of the 100 largest tumor clones.

CDR3 length: 17 residues. Germline V CDR1 and CDR2: LGHNT, FRNRAP. The junction had 12 bases not matched to a gene; V was cut back by 5 bases and J by 5 bases. The method was immunoSEQ multiplex PCR; TCRdb's version includes in-frame clones alone and lacks a portion of them. The data hold fewer than 4,500 clones, with roughly 29% observed a single time. Note on this clone: Its antigen is unknown.

This sequence originates from a male donor aged 60 or over with stage I lung adenocarcinoma. Sample: lung tumor tissue, taken before any cancer treatment. J is TRBJ2-3 and V is TRBV12-5; the match to TRBD2 covers 11 bases. In DNA form, the CDR3 reads TGTGCTAGTGGTCTGGGATATAGCGGGGGGGAACGAGATACGCAGTATTTT. Translation: CASGLGYSGGERDTQYF.